Below, 15 T cell receptor beta chains from the same sample are listed, as sequenced in a study of Ad26.COV2.S vaccination and SARS-CoV-2 variants. Indicated treatment: roughly 19 received Ad26.COV2.S at low or high dose, single or two shots; a few received placebo; per-sample allocation not given. All samples were drawn on day 63, counting from the first vaccine or placebo injection. The repertoire was sequenced with immunoSEQ multiplex PCR; TCRdb's copy has only in-frame clones and lacks some. In the table there are about 250,000 clones, approximately 89% of which are singletons. This material consisted of peripheral blood, taken in a trial of Ad26.COV2.S vaccine versus placebo. Receptors were obtained from a person between 18 and 65 years old who received the Ad26.COV2.S COVID-19 vaccine or a placebo.

The chain recombines TRBV19 with TRBJ2-5; 8 bases fit TRBD1. V shed 6 bases and J 5 bases; nucleotides not matched to a gene: 11. CDR1 is LNHDA and CDR2 is SQIVND in the germline V gene (reference sequence). CDR3 length: 15 amino acids. The CDR3 sequence is CASSYDRGRLETQYF. CDR3 coding DNA: TGTGCCAGTAGCTATGACAGGGGTAGGCTGGAGACCCAGTACTTC.

The chain links TRBV27 to TRBJ1-4, with D possibly being TRBD1 (5 bases). Germline loops: CDR1 MNHEY, CDR2 SMNVEV (reference sequence). CDR3 size: 16 residues. Deletions cut 5 bases from V and 3 bases from J, with 16 bases between. The CDR3 loop is CASSETGARANEKLFF. CDR3 nucleotides: TGTGCCAGCAGTGAGACCGGGGCGCGGGCTAATGAAAAACTGTTTTTT.

The rearrangement joins TRBV18 to TRBJ1-2; TRBD1 aligns across 7 bases. The CDR3 extends over 14 amino acids. V trimming: 5 bases; J trimming: 4 bases; junction bases outside the gene matches: 7. Germline values: CDR1 KGHSH, CDR2 LQKENI. The CDR3 spells CASSFNRDSYGYTF. Written as DNA, the CDR3 is TGTGCCAGCTCATTCAACAGGGACAGCTATGGCTACACCTTC.

This clone was seen a single time. The chain links TRBV7-2 to TRBJ2-7, with 10 bases matching TRBD1. The CDR3 runs to 15 residues. Germline-derived CDR1 and CDR2 are SGHTA and FQGNSA. V shed 0 bases, J shed 5 bases, and the junction held 4 bases outside the gene matches. The CDR3, as DNA: TGTGCCAGCAGCTTAGCCGGGACAGGGGTCGACGAGCAGTACTTC. Residues: CASSLAGTGVDEQYF.

This clone was seen only once. V usage is TRBV12-3 or TRBV12-4 and J usage is TRBJ2-3, with D uncertain. The V end lost 5 bases, the J end lost 11 bases, and 17 bases lay between the germline ends. The CDR3 is 13 amino acids. The CDR3 is CASSPRRGLGQYF. As DNA, the CDR3 is TGTGCCAGCAGTCCGAGACGAGGCCTTGGGCAGTATTTT.

The genes are TRBV5-1 and TRBJ1-6; TRBD1 agrees at 8 bases. Germline V gene sequence: CDR1 SGHRS, CDR2 YFSETQ. Trimming at V came to 2 bases and at J to 1 base, leaving 8 bases not matched to a gene. This CDR3 has 18 amino acids. The CDR3 here is CASSFYRQGASYNSPLHF. CDR3 bases: TGCGCCAGCAGCTTTTATCGGCAGGGGGCTTCCTATAATTCACCCCTCCACTTT.

This clone was observed many times. The chain uses TRBV5-1 and TRBJ2-7; the D gene is possibly TRBD2 (6 bases). V was cut by 4 bases and J by 2 bases, with 28 bases left in between. The CDR3 length is 19 residues. Germline V lookup: CDR1 SGHRS, CDR2 YFSETQ. The chain's CDR3 is CASSARMLRGSKYPYEQYF. In DNA form, the CDR3 reads TGCGCCAGCAGCGCACGGATGCTTCGGGGGTCGAAGTATCCCTACGAGCAGTACTTC.

V and J are TRBV29-1 and TRBJ1-5; TRBD1 aligns across 7 bases. J gave up 7 bases and V 0 bases, and 6 bases lay outside the gene matches. CDR1 and CDR2 from the germline V gene are SQVTM and ANQGSEA. The length of the CDR3 is 14 residues. CDR3 in amino acids: CSVEEQGPGQPQHF. The CDR3 region has the DNA TGCAGCGTTGAAGAACAGGGGCCCGGCCAGCCCCAGCATTTT.

The gene calls are TRBV3-1 (or the pseudogene TRBV3-2) and TRBJ2-7; TRBD2 aligns across 9 bases. Per the germline V gene, CDR1 is LGHDT and CDR2 is YNNKEL (reference sequence). This CDR3 contains 17 residues. With V trimmed by 1 base and J by 0 bases, 7 bases remained unmatched. In nucleotides, the CDR3 is TGTGCCAGCAGCCAAGGTCTGGGCGGGGGGGCCTCCTACGAGCAGTACTTC. As protein: CASSQGLGGGASYEQYF.

This clone has a single count. The chain has TRBV7-2 and TRBJ1-2; 11 nucleotides align to TRBD1. V shed 5 bases, J shed 8 bases, and the junction held 22 bases outside the gene matches. The V gene's germline CDR1 is SGHTA and CDR2 FQGNSA. The CDR3 spans 19 residues. The CDR3 coding sequence is TGTGCCAGCAGCCAGTTTTTCGCCCCCGGACAGGGGGCGTCTCAAGGCTACACCTTC. Its protein product is CASSQFFAPGQGASQGYTF. The whole variable domain, remainder taken from reference TRBV7-2 and TRBJ1-2, is GAGVSQSPSNKVTEKGKDVELRCDPISGHTALYWYRQSLGQGLEFLIYFQGNSAPDKSGLPSDRFSAERTGGSVSTLTIQRTQQEDSAVYLCASSQFFAPGQGASQGYTFGSGTRLTVV.

J is TRBJ2-1 and V is TRBV9; tentative D call: TRBD2 (5 bases). With 1 base removed from V and 10 bases from J, the gap between germline ends came to 18 bases. CDR1 and CDR2 (germline): SGDLS, YYNGEE. This CDR3 contains 15 residues. The CDR3 DNA follows: TGTGCCAGCAGCGTACTTCAGGACTGGATTGGGGAGCAGTTCTTC. Translating it yields CASSVLQDWIGEQFF.

With respect to this clone: A much larger clone lies a single base off, so this may be a read error. Other DNA sequences in the same sample also yield this CDR3. The chain recombines TRBV5-8 with TRBJ2-5; no definite D call. V shed 4 bases and J shed 5 bases, with 6 bases lying between them. The CDR3 extends over 11 amino acids. From germline, CDR1 is SGHTS and CDR2 YDEGEE. The CDR3: CASSPRETQYF. CDR3 DNA sequence: TGTGCCAGCAGCCCTCGGGAGACCCAGTACTTC.

The chain combines TRBV7-2 with TRBJ1-1, with D perhaps TRBD1 (6 bases). Germline V gives CDR1 SGHTA, CDR2 FQGNSA. V lost 1 base, J lost 1 base, and 7 bases lay in between. CDR3 length: 14 amino acids. The CDR3 sequence is CASSLGGQNTEAFF. The CDR3 coding sequence is TGTGCCAGCAGCTTAGGGGGGCAGAACACTGAAGCTTTCTTT.

In DNA, the CDR3 is TGTGCCAGCTCACCGCCACTAGCGGCGGGGGACGAGCAGTACTTC. Encoded protein: CASSPPLAAGDEQYF. The rearrangement joins TRBV18 to TRBJ2-7, with 8 bases fitting TRBD2. The V and J ends lost 3 bases and 5 bases, in that order; junction bases with no gene match: 9. Germline V lookup: CDR1 KGHSH, CDR2 LQKENI. The CDR3 has 15 amino acids.

CDR3 loop: CASSLGAAEPAFF. The CDR3 DNA reads TGTGCCAGCAGCTTGGGGGCGGCCGAGCCGGCTTTCTTT. The chain has TRBV5-6 and TRBJ1-1; D is ambiguous. CDR1 and CDR2 (germline): SGHDT, YYEEEE. This CDR3 contains 13 residues. V dropped 0 bases and J dropped 11 bases, with 14 bases sitting between them.